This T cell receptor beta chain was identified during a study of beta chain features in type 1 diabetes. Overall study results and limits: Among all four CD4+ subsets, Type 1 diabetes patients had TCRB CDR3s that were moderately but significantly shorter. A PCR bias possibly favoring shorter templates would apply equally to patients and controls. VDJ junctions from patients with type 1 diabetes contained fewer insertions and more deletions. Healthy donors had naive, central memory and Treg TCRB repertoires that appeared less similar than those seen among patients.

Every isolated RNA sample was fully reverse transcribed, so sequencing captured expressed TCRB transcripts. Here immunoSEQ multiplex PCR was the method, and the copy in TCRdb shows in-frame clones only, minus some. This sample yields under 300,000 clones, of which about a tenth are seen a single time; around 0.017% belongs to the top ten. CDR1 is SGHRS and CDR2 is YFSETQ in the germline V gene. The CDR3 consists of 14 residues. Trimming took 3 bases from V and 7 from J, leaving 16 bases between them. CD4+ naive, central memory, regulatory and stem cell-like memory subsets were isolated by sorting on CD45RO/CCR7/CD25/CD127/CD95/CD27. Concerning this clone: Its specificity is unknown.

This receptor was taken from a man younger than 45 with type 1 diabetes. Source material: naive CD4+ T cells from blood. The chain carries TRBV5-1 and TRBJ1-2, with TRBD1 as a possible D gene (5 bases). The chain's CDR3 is CASSSAGQGGGYTF. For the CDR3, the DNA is TGCGCCAGCAGCTCGGCCGGTCAGGGTGGTGGCTACACCTTC.